A single count supports the clone carrying this T cell receptor beta chain. Antigen unknown. V lost 2 bases to trimming and J lost 1 base; unmatched junction nucleotides: 11. Germline V CDR1 and CDR2: LNHDA, SQIVND (reference sequence). This CDR3 comprises 18 residues. The data derive from a study of OX40 agonist ivuxolimab in advanced cancers. Sequencing was performed with immunoSEQ multiplex PCR; in TCRdb, only in-frame clones are kept and a portion is missing. This table holds about 30,000 clones, 81% found once. Study-level results: Some nonresponders also had low normalized T-cell clonal expansion.

This chain connects TRBV19 to TRBJ2-3, with 8 positions matching TRBD1. The sequence was collected from an adult with an advanced solid tumor such as melanoma, head and neck, liver or kidney cancer. Material: CD4+ or CD8+ T cells sorted from blood, obtained in a trial of the OX40 agonist ivuxolimab. The CDR3 loop reads CASSIWQGAGIGTDTQYF. The CDR3 DNA follows: TGTGCCAGTAGTATATGGCAGGGGGCTGGGATTGGCACAGATACGCAGTATTTT.